The 10 T cell receptor beta chains reported below all come from one sample, sequenced in a study of blood T cell repertoires in COVID-19. Produced via immunoSEQ multiplex PCR; TCRdb's table is partial and in-frame only. Counted here are around 72,000 clones, about 91% occurring once; the ten biggest clones make up roughly 6.7%. The source material was peripheral blood. The receptors originated from an older woman with acute or convalescent COVID-19.

This clone came up once. The J gene is TRBJ2-1, the V gene TRBV4-1; 9 bases map to TRBD1. Germline CDR1 is MGHRA and CDR2 is YSYEKL. CDR3 size: 15 residues. The junction had 11 bases not matched to a gene; V was cut back by 5 bases and J by 9 bases. CDR3 region: CASSAGQGSGPEQFF. In nucleotides, the CDR3 is TGCGCCAGCAGCGCCGGACAGGGGAGCGGGCCTGAGCAGTTCTTC.

The V gene is TRBV11-2, the J gene TRBJ1-2; D not certain. V was pared by 5 bases and J by 0 bases, with 16 bases between. The germline CDR1 and CDR2 sequences are SGHAT and FQNNGV. The CDR3 consists of 16 residues. This CDR3 is CASSRIDRGSNYGYTF. CDR3 bases: TGTGCCAGCAGCCGTATTGACCGCGGTTCTAACTATGGCTACACCTTC.

This rearrangement joins TRBV15 to TRBJ2-2; no clear D gene. The germline V gene has CDR1 LNHNV and CDR2 YYDKDF (reference sequence). The CDR3 has 13 amino acids. V lost 4 bases and J lost 6, with 9 bases in between. The CDR3 DNA reads TGTGCCACCAGCAATCAGGTATCCGGGGAGCTGTTTTTT. Amino acids: CATSNQVSGELFF.

This chain links TRBV29-1 with TRBJ1-3, with D possibly being TRBD1 (5 bases). Germline CDR1 and CDR2: SQVTM and ANQGSEA. The CDR3 runs to 12 residues. V gave up 6 bases and J gave up 8 bases, with 14 bases separating them. This CDR3 reads CSVTGLEDTIYF. CDR3 in DNA: TGCAGCGTCACAGGATTAGAGGACACCATATATTTT.

A single count supports this clone. The chain combines TRBV6-5 with TRBJ1-2; 12 nucleotides agree with TRBD1. Germline CDR1 and CDR2: MNHEY and SVGAGI. This CDR3 has 15 amino acids. The V segment lost 8 bases and the J segment 2 bases; nucleotides outside the gene matches: 6. The CDR3 region is CASVPGTGGNYGYTF. As DNA, the CDR3 is TGTGCCAGCGTCCCCGGGACAGGGGGCAACTATGGCTACACCTTC.

V is TRBV5-1 and J is TRBJ1-2; D possibly corresponds to TRBD1 (5 bases). V was clipped by 2 bases and J by 2 bases, with 10 bases between them. This CDR3 is built from 14 residues. Germline V lookup: CDR1 SGHRS, CDR2 YFSETQ. CDR3 region: CASSFGGDNYGYTF. The DNA for the CDR3 is TGCGCCAGCAGCTTCGGGGGGGACAACTATGGCTACACCTTC.

This clone was picked up a small number of times. The rearrangement uses TRBV18 and TRBJ2-2, with D maybe TRBD1 (6 bases). Trimming stripped 4 bases from V and 5 bases from J, with 14 bases between. The CDR3 runs to 15 residues. Germline V gene lookup returns CDR1 KGHSH and CDR2 LQKENI. The CDR3 protein is CASSLDSPRTGELFF. CDR3 coding DNA: TGTGCCAGCTCACTGGACAGCCCTCGGACCGGGGAGCTGTTTTTT.

This clone appeared once. The chain combines TRBV9 with TRBJ2-5, with 8 positions matching TRBD1. The CDR3 runs 15 residues. Per the germline V gene, CDR1 is SGDLS and CDR2 is YYNGEE. The V and J ends lost 0 bases and 2 bases, in that order; junction bases with no gene match: 3. The CDR3 DNA reads as TGTGCCAGCAGCGTAGGGGACAGGAGACAAGAGACCCAGTACTTC. Its translation: CASSVGDRRQETQYF.

This sequence joins TRBV19 and TRBJ2-1; TRBD1 agrees at 10 bases. The CDR3 is 16 residues long. Trimming cost V 6 bases and J 6 bases; bases outside gene matches: 11. Germline V gene data show CDR1 as LNHDA and CDR2 as SQIVND (reference sequence). Written as DNA, the CDR3 is TGTGCCAGTAGCCCCCCCGGGACAGGGGTTAGCAATGAGCAGTTCTTC. Encoded protein: CASSPPGTGVSNEQFF. Full variable domain (rest looked up from reference TRBV19 and TRBJ2-1): DGGITQSPKYLFRKEGQNVTLSCEQNLNHDAMYWYRQDPGQGLRLIYYSQIVNDFQKGDIAEGYSVSREKKESFPLTVTSAQKNPTAFYLCASSPPGTGVSNEQFFGPGTRLTVL.

This chain joins TRBV11-3 and TRBJ2-1; D gene unclear. V lost 1 base, J lost 6 bases, and 10 bases lay in between. This CDR3 contains 14 residues. The germline gives CDR1 SGHNT, CDR2 YENEEA. CDR3 nucleotide sequence: TGTGCCAGCAGCTTAGTTCTGGAGAGCAATGAGCAGTTCTTC. It encodes CASSLVLESNEQFF.